The text below deals with one TCR beta chain. Germline assignment: CDR1 SEHNR and CDR2 FQNEAQ (reference sequence). V gave up 4 bases and J gave up 1 base; unmatched junction bases: 3. CDR3 length: 14 amino acids. This record belongs to a study of human T cells and chemical hapten exposure. Study summary: Sensitizing treatment utilized 2% DPC over a 2 cm by 2 cm portion of upper inner arm skin. Per-sample TCR yield variation was attributed mainly to small pooled library volume differences.

TCRdb re-derived calls from the RACE reads in MiXCR, one entry per CDR3 protein. This sample has approximately 90,000 distinct CDR3 sequences; around 7.9% occur once, and the top ten carry just over 2.5%. Time point indicated: pre-sensitization, week 0. Treatment described: therapeutic diphenylcyclopropenone sensitization with weekly scalp DPC. This material consisted of whole blood, taken in connection with sensitization to the hapten diphenylcyclopropenone (DPC). This chain connects TRBV7-9 to TRBJ2-5, with 7 nucleotides matching TRBD2. The clonotype comes from a man aged 35 to 55 with alopecia areata. Some clones in this sample may be carry-over from other donors' samples. This chain's CDR3 is CASSSLAAQETQYF. For the CDR3, the DNA is TGTGCCAGCAGCTCCCTAGCGGCCCAAGAGACCCAGTACTTC.